The entry that follows covers one T cell receptor beta chain sequence. Its target antigen remains unknown. One end of the junction does not line up with germline, which may come from a read error. This entry comes from a study of shared clonotypes between healthy human individuals (dated by TCRdb to between 2020 and 2021). About the full investigation: A few men and a couple of women, aged 18 to 49 years, made up the cohort. To estimate repertoire size and how much clonotypes are shared between individuals, the study performed deep sequencing of blood TCR repertoires from roughly five healthy adults. To increase sequencing depth and limit assay-specific biases, different laboratories used diverse techniques to prepare libraries and sequence TCR repertoires. Per donor, leukapheresis produced somewhere between about 0.94 and 9.5 billion PBMCs. Points the paper makes about the study in general: Pairwise subsampling led to the expectation that sequencing depth would affect the degree of clonotype sharing among donors. The genetic and exposure-history diversity represented was limited by the small number of donors. Sampling was restricted to blood, and TCR repertoires in tissue are likely to differ from TCR repertoires in blood.

The donors were healthy, HIV-negative adults with no recently reported acute infections or vaccinations. All donors were Caucasian adults living in Nashville, Tennessee, USA. In the unsorted samples, 70 million to 90 million PBMCs were counted, and genomic DNA was extracted using the QIAamp DNA Blood Mini kit. After blood collection by leukapheresis, PBMCs were isolated using Ficoll-Histopaque density gradient centrifugation and then cryopreserved in the vapor phase of liquid nitrogen. The CDR3 goes from the cysteine to the phenylalanine over 19 residues. The DNA shown is the 57-base CDR3, in frame from base 1. Reading the germline V gene gives CDR1 SGHRS and CDR2 YFSETQ. TCR CDR3 regions were amplified from genomic DNA by multiplex PCR using the deep immunoSEQ assay. Extracted genomic DNA from each cell subset was distributed evenly across all wells of several immunoSEQ 96-well plates, and each plate was treated as a replicate. For unsorted PBMC, each replicate PCR was loaded with approximately 300 ng genomic DNA, equivalent to some 27,000 T cell genomes. Ten immunoSEQ deep assay plates were used to sequence the unsorted PBMC genomic DNA. Purified libraries were measured with a Qubit 3.0 fluorometer, size-checked on a Bioanalyzer 2100, and measured again with the KAPA Library Quantification kit. Each immunoSEQ 96-well plate was sequenced on its own single-read 150-cycle Illumina NextSeq 550 flow cell. The paper's data handling went like this. Because only junctional sequences without quality scores were contained in the immunoSEQ output, filtering matching that applied to full-length reads could not be performed. To assign V/J genes and CDR3, sequences were annotated against IMGT germline references using PyIR, a Python wrapper for IgBLAST v1.9. Reads were filtered out if the reads had weak V/J assignments (E-value above 1e-6), no CDR3, stop codons, out-of-frame junctions, or ambiguous translated residues. V3J clonotypes were defined as sequences sharing an identical inferred V gene, J gene, and CDR3 amino acid sequence. To compute the percentage overlap between repertoires, the number of shared unique clonotypes was divided by the size of the smaller repertoire. Three approaches were used to assess repertoire richness: RTK rarefaction, the Chao1 estimator, and Recon v2.1 estimates of unobserved clonotypes. In its TCRdb copy, this immuneACCESS table keeps in-frame sequences only and misses some clones. Where compared with another copy, unresolved V genes explain less than half of these, and the others have no known cause. Clonal size and the V and J genes are those of that table, whereas D and trimming came from the DNA. The sample table records roughly 500,000 clones; around 80% of these occur just once. Around 13% of the sample belongs to the ten largest clones.

The chain uses TRBV5-1 and TRBJ2-6; 7 junctional bases match TRBD1. The sequence was collected from a woman aged 40 to 50 in good health. Some clones in this sample may be carry-over from other donors' samples. Material: PBMCs. The nucleotides are TGCGTCAGCAGTTTCCGGACAGGATCCTTGGGCTCTGGGGCCAACGTCCTGACTTTC. Translated, this is CVSSFRTGSLGSGANVLTF.